This T cell receptor beta chain comes out of a study of a mutant IDH1 vaccine in newly diagnosed glioma. The overall study: Treated patients had a mean age of 40.4 years and an approximately 60% male, 37.5% female split.

Worth noting for this clone: As yet, its antigen is unknown.

Time point in this sample: week 35, safety follow-up. A 20-mer mutant IDH1 peptide at 300 ug was injected subcutaneously with topical imiquimod. Sequenced by immunoSEQ multiplex PCR; TCRdb stores in-frame clones only, minus some. The data contain about 56,000 clones, roughly nine tenths of them singletons. V was trimmed by 7 bases and J by 3 bases, leaving 10 bases between them. In germline, CDR1 is ENHRY, CDR2 SYGVKD. This CDR3 contains 12 residues. The genes are TRBV10-3 and TRBJ2-7; a weak D match, TRBD2 (6 bases). The TCR comes from a man aged 35 to 55 with glioma. The sequences come from PBMCs, collected from a glioma patient whose treatment included an IDH1 peptide vaccine. CDR3 residues: CAINSGLYEQYF. The CDR3 DNA follows: TGTGCCATCAATAGCGGACTCTACGAGCAGTACTTC.